This TCR beta chain was obtained from a study of blood T cell repertoires in COVID-19. Germline lookup yields CDR1 LGHDT and CDR2 YNNKEL (reference sequence). Both ends counted, the CDR3 spans 8 residues. In the study's own analysis: The authors estimated nucleated cell counts from reference gene primer amplification. Produced via immunoSEQ multiplex PCR; TCRdb's table is partial and in-frame only. That table furnishes V, J and clone size, whereas the DNA furnished D and trimming. In the table there are roughly 340,000 clones, approximately 88% of which are singletons. In the case of this clone: The CDR3 end shows no conserved phenylalanine or tryptophan, and so a read error is likely. The limits of the CDR3 on the DNA are not certain, so only TCRdb's listed CDR3 is given.

The genes are TRBV3-1 (or the pseudogene TRBV3-2) and TRBJ1-1; the D segment call TRBD1 is taken from the table without a DNA check. Sequenced material: peripheral blood. This TCR came from a woman in her twenties or thirties with COVID-19, enrolled during active disease. This chain's CDR3 is CASSQGAV.